This TCR beta chain derives from a study of long-term antiretroviral therapy in people with HIV. Running of the v3.0 immunoSEQ assay took place at survey level. Assay used: immunoSEQ multiplex PCR; TCRdb lists only in-frame clones, some missing. Among about 33,000 clones listed, 70% to 80% were seen once. Concerning this clone itself: Its cognate antigen is unknown.

V was cut by 5 bases and J by 1 base, with 15 bases left in between. The CDR3 is 16 amino acids. Germline CDR1 is SEHNR and CDR2 is FQNEAQ (reference sequence). Points from the study as a whole: Versus controls, repertoires in people with HIV had narrower CDR3 length ranges. Blood dating 2004 to 2017 may reflect older ART regimens.

The chain employs TRBV7-9 and TRBJ2-1, with D possibly TRBD2 on 7 matching bases. This TCR came from a woman between 50 and 59 years old with HIV. The specimen comprised unsorted PBMCs, sampled 2 years after starting antiretroviral therapy. The CDR3 loop reads CASSPRTAGSYNEQFF. The CDR3 DNA reads as TGTGCCAGCAGCCCCCGGACAGCGGGGTCCTACAATGAGCAGTTCTTC.